This T cell receptor (beta chain) comes out of a study of blood T cells in healthy people across ages. Whole-study results and caveats: Lack of knowledge of donor CMV status possibly confounded expanded clonotype changes.

About this clonotype itself: Its matching antigen is unknown.

From germline, CDR1 is SGDLS and CDR2 YYNGEE. The CDR3 contains 16 residues. With a J-beta primer mix and a sample-barcoded 5' primer, a second PCR ran about 7 to 12 cycles. Every cDNA was tagged by a template-switch adaptor with 12 random nucleotides. From the 5' RACE reads, TCRdb called clonotypes with MiXCR, one entry per CDR3 protein. The profile shows over a million distinct CDR3 sequences, around 45% of them singletons. This receptor was taken from a woman aged 60-75 years in good health. Sequencing input: blood. V and J are TRBV9 and TRBJ2-1, with 7 bases identical to TRBD2. With the DNA end fitting TRBJ2-7 better, the J assignment may be wrong. The DNA of the CDR3 is TGTGCCAGCAGCGTAGTTGCGGGAGTATCCTACAATGAGCAGTACTTC. It encodes CASSVVAGVSYNEQYF.